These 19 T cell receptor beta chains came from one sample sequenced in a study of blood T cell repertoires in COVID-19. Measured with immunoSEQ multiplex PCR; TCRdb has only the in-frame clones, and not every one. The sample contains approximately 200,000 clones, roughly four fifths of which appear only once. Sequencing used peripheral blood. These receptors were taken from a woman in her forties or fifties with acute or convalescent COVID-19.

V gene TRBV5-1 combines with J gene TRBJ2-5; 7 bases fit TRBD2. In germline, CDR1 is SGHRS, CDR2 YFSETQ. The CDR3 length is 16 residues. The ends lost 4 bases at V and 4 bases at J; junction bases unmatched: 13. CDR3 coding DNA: TGCGCCAGCAGCCTTACTAGCGAGCTTGTACGAGAGACCCAGTACTTC. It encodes CASSLTSELVRETQYF.

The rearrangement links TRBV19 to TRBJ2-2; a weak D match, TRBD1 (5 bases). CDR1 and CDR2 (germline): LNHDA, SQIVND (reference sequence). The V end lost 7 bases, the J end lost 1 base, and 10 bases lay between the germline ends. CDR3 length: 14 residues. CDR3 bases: TGTGCCAGTACCTTCGGACAGAACACCGGGGAGCTGTTTTTT. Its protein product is CASTFGQNTGELFF.

CDR3 nucleotide sequence: TGTGCCAGCAGCTTTCCCCACGGTGAGCAGTTCTTC. As protein: CASSFPHGEQFF. This chain joins TRBV7-9 and TRBJ2-1; D remains ambiguous. This CDR3 spans 12 amino acids. The V gene's germline CDR1 is SEHNR and CDR2 FQNEAQ (reference sequence). V lost 3 bases and J lost 9, with 9 bases in between.

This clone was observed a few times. The CDR3 coding sequence is TGTGCCAGCAGGGCACTGGGGGGAACCTACGAGCAGTACTTC. This encodes CASRALGGTYEQYF. The rearrangement links TRBV2 to TRBJ2-7, with D possibly being TRBD2 (6 bases). This CDR3 is built from 14 residues. Germline V gene sequence: CDR1 SNHLY, CDR2 FYNNEI. V was shortened by 6 bases and J by 2 bases, with 14 bases between the two germline ends.

CDR3 sequence reads: CASSDQDRAAFF. The CDR3 DNA is TGTGCCAGCAGTGACCAGGACAGGGCAGCTTTCTTT. The chain uses TRBV6-2 or TRBV6-3 and TRBJ1-1; 8 bases are shared with TRBD1. V shed 5 bases and J 10 bases; nucleotides not matched to a gene: 6. Germline CDR1 and CDR2: MNHEY and SVGEGT. This CDR3 is built from 12 residues.

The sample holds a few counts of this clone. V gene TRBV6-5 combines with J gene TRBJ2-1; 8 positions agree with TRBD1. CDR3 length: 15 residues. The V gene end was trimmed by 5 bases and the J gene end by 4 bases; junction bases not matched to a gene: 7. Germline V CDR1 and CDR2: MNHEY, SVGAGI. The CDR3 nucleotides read TGTGCCAGCAGTCAGGACAGGGACCTTTACAATGAGCAGTTCTTC. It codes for CASSQDRDLYNEQFF.

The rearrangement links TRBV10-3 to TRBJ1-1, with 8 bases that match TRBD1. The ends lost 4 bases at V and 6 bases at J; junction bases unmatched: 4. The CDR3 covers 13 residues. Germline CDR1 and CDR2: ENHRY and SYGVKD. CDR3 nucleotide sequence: TGTGCCATCAGTGGGACAGGGCCGGCTGAAGCTTTCTTT. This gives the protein CAISGTGPAEAFF.

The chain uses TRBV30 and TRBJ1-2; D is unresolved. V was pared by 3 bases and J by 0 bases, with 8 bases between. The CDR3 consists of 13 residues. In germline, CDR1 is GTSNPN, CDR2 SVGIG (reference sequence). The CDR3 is CAWRDFTNYGYTF. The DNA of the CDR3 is TGTGCCTGGAGGGACTTCACTAACTATGGCTACACCTTC.

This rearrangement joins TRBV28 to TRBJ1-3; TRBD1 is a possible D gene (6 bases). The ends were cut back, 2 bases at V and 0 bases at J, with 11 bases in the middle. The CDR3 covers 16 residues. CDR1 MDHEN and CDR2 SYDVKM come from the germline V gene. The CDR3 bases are TGTGCCAGCAGTTTAATGGAGGACAGCTCTGGAAACACCATATATTTT. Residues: CASSLMEDSSGNTIYF.

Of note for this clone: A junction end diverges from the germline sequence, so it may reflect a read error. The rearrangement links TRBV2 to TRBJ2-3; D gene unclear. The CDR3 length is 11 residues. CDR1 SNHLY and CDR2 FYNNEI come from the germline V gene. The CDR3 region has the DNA TGCTTGAGTGCTAGCACAGATACGCAGTATTTT. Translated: CLSASTDTQYF.

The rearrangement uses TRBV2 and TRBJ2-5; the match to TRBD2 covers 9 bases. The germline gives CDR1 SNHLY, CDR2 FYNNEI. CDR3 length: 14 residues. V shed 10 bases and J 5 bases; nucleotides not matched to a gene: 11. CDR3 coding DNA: TGTGCCACCAAGGGACTAGCAAGCCGGGAGACCCAGTACTTC. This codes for CATKGLASRETQYF. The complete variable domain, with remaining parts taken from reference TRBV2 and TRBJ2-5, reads EPEVTQTPSHQVTQMGQEVILRCVPISNHLYFYWYRQILGQKVEFLVSFYNNEISEKSEIFDDQFSVERPDGSNFTLKIRSTKLEDSAMYFCATKGLASRETQYFGPGTRLLVL.

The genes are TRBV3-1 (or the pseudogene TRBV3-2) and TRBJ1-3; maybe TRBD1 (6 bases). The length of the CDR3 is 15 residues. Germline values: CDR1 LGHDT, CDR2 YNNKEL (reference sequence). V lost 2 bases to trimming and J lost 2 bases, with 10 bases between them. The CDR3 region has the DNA TGTGCCAGCAGCCAACCTAACAGGGCTGGAAACACCATATATTTT. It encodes CASSQPNRAGNTIYF.

CDR3 residues: CASSPTGLNTEAFF. The CDR3 DNA reads as TGTGCCAGCAGTCCGACAGGGTTGAACACTGAAGCTTTCTTT. V usage is TRBV27 and J usage is TRBJ1-1; 7 nucleotides agree with TRBD1. The CDR3 runs 14 residues. Germline loops: CDR1 MNHEY, CDR2 SMNVEV (reference sequence). The trim removed 5 bases at V and 0 bases at J, leaving 3 bases unmatched.

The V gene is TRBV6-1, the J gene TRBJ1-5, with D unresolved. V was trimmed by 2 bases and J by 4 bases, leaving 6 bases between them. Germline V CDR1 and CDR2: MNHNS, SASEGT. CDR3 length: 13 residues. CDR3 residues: CASSEQANQPQHF. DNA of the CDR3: TGTGCCAGCAGTGAACAGGCAAATCAGCCCCAGCATTTT.

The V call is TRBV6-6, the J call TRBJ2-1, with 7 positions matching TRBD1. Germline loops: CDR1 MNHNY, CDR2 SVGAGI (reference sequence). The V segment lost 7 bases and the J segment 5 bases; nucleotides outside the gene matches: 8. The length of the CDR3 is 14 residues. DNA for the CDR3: TGTGCCAGCACCGACTACGACAGGGACAATGAGCAGTTCTTC. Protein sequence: CASTDYDRDNEQFF.

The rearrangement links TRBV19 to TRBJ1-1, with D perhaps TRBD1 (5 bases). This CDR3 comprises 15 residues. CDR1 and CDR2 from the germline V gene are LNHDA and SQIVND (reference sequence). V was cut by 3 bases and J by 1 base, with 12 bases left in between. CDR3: CASSMAGYGNTEAFF. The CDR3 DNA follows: TGTGCCAGTAGTATGGCAGGGTATGGGAACACTGAAGCTTTCTTT.

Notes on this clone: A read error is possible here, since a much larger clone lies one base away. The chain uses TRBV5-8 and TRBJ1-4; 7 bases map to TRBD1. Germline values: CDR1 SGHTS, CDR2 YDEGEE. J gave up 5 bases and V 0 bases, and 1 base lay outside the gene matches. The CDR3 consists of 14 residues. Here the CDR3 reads CASSLGTGNEKLFF. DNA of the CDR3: TGTGCCAGCAGCTTGGGGACAGGCAATGAAAAACTGTTTTTT. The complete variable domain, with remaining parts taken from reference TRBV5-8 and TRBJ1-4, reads EAGVTQSPTHLIKTRGQQATLRCSPISGHTSVYWYQQALGLGLQFLLWYDEGEERNRGNFPPRFSGRQFPNYSSELNVNALELEDSALYLCASSLGTGNEKLFFGSGTQLSVL.

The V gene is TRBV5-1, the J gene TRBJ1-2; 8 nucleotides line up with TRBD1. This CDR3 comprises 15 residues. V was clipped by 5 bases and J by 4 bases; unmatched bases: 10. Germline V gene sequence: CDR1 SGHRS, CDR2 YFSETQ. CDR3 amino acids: CASSLREGQGYGYTF. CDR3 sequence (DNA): TGCGCCAGCAGTCTTAGGGAAGGACAGGGCTATGGCTACACCTTC.

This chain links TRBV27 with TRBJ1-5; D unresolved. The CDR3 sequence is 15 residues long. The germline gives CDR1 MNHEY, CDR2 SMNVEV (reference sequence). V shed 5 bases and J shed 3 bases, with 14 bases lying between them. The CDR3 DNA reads TGTGCCAGCAGTCAAGACGGGAGATTCAATCAGCCCCAGCATTTT. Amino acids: CASSQDGRFNQPQHF.